The 25 T cell receptor beta chains in this list originate from one sample, sequenced in a study of shared clonotypes between healthy human individuals. The assay was immunoSEQ multiplex PCR, and TCRdb's table has in-frame clones only and misses some. The sample lists 2,500,000 or so clones, 90% to 95% occurring once. The sequencing sample was made of naive CD4+ T cells sorted from blood. As for subset: CD45RA+ positively selected. These receptors were obtained from a man between 18 and 29 years old in good health.

The DNA of the CDR3 is TGTGCCAGCAGCTTACAGGGAAAGGGCTCAGATACGCAGTATTTT. It specifies CASSLQGKGSDTQYF. This chain joins TRBV11-3 and TRBJ2-3; maybe TRBD1 (5 bases). Germline CDR1 is SGHNT and CDR2 is YENEEA. The CDR3 covers 15 residues. V gave up 2 bases and J gave up 4 bases, with 13 bases separating them.

This chain joins TRBV28 and TRBJ2-7; no reliable D call. This CDR3 region has 12 residues. Germline lookup yields CDR1 MDHEN and CDR2 SYDVKM. Trimming left V 8 bases short and J 4 bases short, with 12 bases between. The CDR3 region has the DNA TGTGCCAGCGGGGTCGCCCGGTACGAGCAGTACTTC. Encoded protein: CASGVARYEQYF.

The gene calls are TRBV5-4 and TRBJ2-1; 12 bases are a match to TRBD2. After removal of 0 bases from V and 8 bases from J, the junction contained 6 bases not matched to a gene. CDR1 SGHNT and CDR2 YYREEE come from the germline V gene (reference sequence). This CDR3 has 16 residues. CDR3 region: CASSLAPSGGAHEQFF. The CDR3 bases are TGTGCCAGCAGCTTGGCCCCTAGCGGGGGGGCCCATGAGCAGTTCTTC.

The CDR3 region is CAWSETEQFF. CDR3 bases: TGTGCCTGGAGTGAAACGGAGCAGTTCTTC. The chain is built from TRBV30 and TRBJ2-1; D unresolved. Trimming stripped 1 base from V and 10 bases from J, with 5 bases between. The CDR3 runs 10 residues. Germline V CDR1 and CDR2: GTSNPN, SVGIG (reference sequence).

The chain links TRBV28 to TRBJ1-3; unclear D gene. From germline, CDR1 is MDHEN and CDR2 SYDVKM. This CDR3 is 12 amino acids long. The CDR3 sequence is CVSVSSGNTIYF. CDR3 bases: TGTGTTTCCGTGAGCTCTGGAAACACCATATATTTT.

The chain combines TRBV4-2 with TRBJ2-4; 9 positions agree with TRBD2. The length of the CDR3 is 16 residues. V gave up 0 bases and J gave up 3 bases; unmatched junction bases: 3. Germline CDR1 reads LGHNA; CDR2 reads YNFKEQ. DNA for the CDR3: TGTGCCAGCAGCCAAGATCTGACTAGCGGCAAAAACATTCAGTACTTC. Protein: CASSQDLTSGKNIQYF.

V and J are TRBV9 and TRBJ1-2, with D perhaps matching TRBD1 (6 bases). CDR1 and CDR2 (germline): SGDLS, YYNGEE. Trimming pared 5 bases from V and 8 bases from J, leaving 16 bases between. The CDR3 loop spans 13 amino acids. For the CDR3, the DNA is TGTGCCAGCAGGTTCTCCACAGGGACCGGCTACACCTTC. Translating it yields CASRFSTGTGYTF.

This chain uses TRBV9 with TRBJ2-5; TRBD1 matches 8 bases. V shed 0 bases and J 9 bases; nucleotides not matched to a gene: 13. The CDR3 contains 16 residues. Germline V lookup: CDR1 SGDLS, CDR2 YYNGEE. This CDR3 is CASSVGRGQGIWAQYF. The CDR3 coding sequence is TGTGCCAGCAGCGTAGGACGAGGACAGGGAATCTGGGCCCAGTACTTC.

The chain recombines TRBV29-1 with TRBJ1-1; TRBD1 agrees at 10 bases. Germline CDR1 and CDR2: SQVTM and ANQGSEA. This CDR3 comprises 13 residues. Trimming removed 7 bases from V and 4 bases from J; junction bases left unmatched: 6. CDR3 DNA: TGCAGCGCCGTTCGGACAGGGGGCACTGAAGCTTTCTTT. Protein: CSAVRTGGTEAFF.

The chain carries TRBV10-3 and TRBJ1-2; D is uncertain. V was cut by 3 bases and J by 5 bases, with 10 bases left in between. CDR3 length: 13 residues. CDR1 and CDR2 (germline): ENHRY, SYGVKD. The CDR3 is CAISDSSTYGYTF. In DNA form, the CDR3 reads TGTGCCATCAGTGATAGCTCGACTTATGGCTACACCTTC.

The chain uses TRBV7-2 and TRBJ2-1, with TRBD2 matching 8 bases. CDR1 and CDR2 (germline): SGHTA, FQGNSA. Trimming took 4 bases from V and 7 from J; bases not matched to a gene: 18. CDR3 length: 18 residues. CDR3 DNA sequence: TGTGCCAGCAGCTCTCCCCGAGGCCGGGAGGGAGTTGGGAATGAGCAGTTCTTC. Its protein product is CASSSPRGREGVGNEQFF.

The chain recombines TRBV10-3 with TRBJ1-5; D ambiguous. The CDR3 runs to 13 residues. In germline, CDR1 is ENHRY, CDR2 SYGVKD. Deletions cut 0 bases from V and 11 bases from J, with 11 bases between. The CDR3 DNA sequence: TGTGCCATCAGTGAGTCGGGGTCCTTGGCCCAGCATTTT. Its translation is CAISESGSLAQHF.

The chain links TRBV5-1 to TRBJ1-2; 7 bases are a match to TRBD1. Germline CDR1 SGHRS, CDR2 YFSETQ. V was pared by 4 bases and J by 7 bases, with 13 bases of the junction left unmatched. The CDR3 is 15 amino acids. For the CDR3, the DNA is TGCGCCAGCAGCGCCCTACCCACAGGGGAGGGTGGCTACACCTTC. This translates into CASSALPTGEGGYTF.

A remark on this clone: Other DNA variants within this sample encode the same CDR3. The chain uses TRBV28 and TRBJ1-1; no clear D. The ends were cut back, 6 bases at V and 4 bases at J, with 6 bases in the middle. Germline values: CDR1 MDHEN, CDR2 SYDVKM. CDR3 length: 11 residues. As DNA, the CDR3 is TGTGCCAGCAGAGTTGGCACTGAAGCTTTCTTT. This translates into CASRVGTEAFF. Full variable domain (rest looked up from reference TRBV28 and TRBJ1-1): DVKVTQSSRYLVKRTGEKVFLECVQDMDHENMFWYRQDPGLGLRLIYFSYDVKMKEKGDIPEGYSVSREKKERFSLILESASTNQTSMYLCASRVGTEAFFGQGTRLTVV.

This CDR3 reads CAISATGENTEAFF. The CDR3, as DNA: TGTGCCATCAGTGCGACAGGGGAGAACACTGAAGCTTTCTTT. The rearrangement uses TRBV10-3 and TRBJ1-1; 8 bases are a match to TRBD1. V dropped 4 bases and J dropped 1; count of bases not matched to a gene: 2. Germline V CDR1 and CDR2: ENHRY, SYGVKD. This CDR3 contains 14 residues.

The CDR3 coding sequence is TGCGCCAGCAGCCAAGGACCCACAGGGACATATAACTATGGCTACACCTTC. Its translation is CASSQGPTGTYNYGYTF. This sequence joins TRBV4-1 and TRBJ1-2; D may be TRBD1 (6 bases). The length of the CDR3 is 17 residues. Germline values: CDR1 MGHRA, CDR2 YSYEKL. V was cut by 1 base and J by 1 base, with 16 bases left in between.

J is TRBJ1-2 and V is TRBV5-1; 9 nucleotides align to TRBD1. This CDR3 region has 12 residues. V lost 3 bases, J lost 8 bases, and 2 bases stayed unmatched. The germline gives CDR1 SGHRS, CDR2 YFSETQ. CDR3 sequence reads: CASSSQGAGYTF. CDR3 nucleotide sequence: TGCGCCAGCAGCTCACAGGGGGCCGGCTACACCTTC.

The chain has TRBV30 and TRBJ2-1, with TRBD1 identical over 7 bases. Germline CDR1 and CDR2: GTSNPN and SVGIG (reference sequence). This CDR3 comprises 12 residues. Losses at the gene ends were 7 bases for V and 2 bases for J; bases not matched to a gene: 2. The CDR3 sequence is CALTGAYNEQFF. The CDR3 DNA sequence: TGTGCCTTAACAGGGGCCTACAATGAGCAGTTCTTC.

The J gene is TRBJ1-6, the V gene TRBV19; D is perhaps TRBD1 (6 bases). V dropped 11 bases and J dropped 1 base, with 15 bases sitting between them. The CDR3 spans 15 residues. Germline V gives CDR1 LNHDA, CDR2 SQIVND (reference sequence). The CDR3 DNA follows: TGTGCCGCCCAGGGGTCGACTTCCTATAATTCACCCCTCCACTTT. It yields the protein CAAQGSTSYNSPLHF.

The chain employs TRBV30 and TRBJ2-2; perhaps D is TRBD1 or TRBD2 (7 bases each). V was trimmed by 1 base and J by 5 bases, leaving 17 bases between them. This CDR3 region has 16 residues. CDR1 and CDR2 (germline): GTSNPN, SVGIG (reference sequence). CDR3 loop: CAWSGSGTAGTGELFF. The CDR3 DNA sequence: TGTGCCTGGAGTGGGTCCGGGACAGCGGGAACCGGGGAGCTGTTTTTT.

The chain couples TRBV18 to TRBJ1-1, with D maybe TRBD1 (5 bases). V was trimmed by 4 bases and J by 7 bases, leaving 16 bases between them. CDR3 length: 14 residues. From germline, CDR1 is KGHSH and CDR2 LQKENI. The CDR3 nucleotides are TGTGCCAGCTCACGAACCACGGGGGACGGTGAAGCTTTCTTT. Translated: CASSRTTGDGEAFF.

This chain joins TRBV7-2 and TRBJ2-3, with D perhaps TRBD1 (5 bases). Germline CDR1 SGHTA, CDR2 FQGNSA. V lost 5 bases, J lost 1 base, and 13 bases lay in between. The CDR3 has 15 residues. CDR3 DNA sequence: TGTGCCAGCAGCCATACAGGTCCGGGCACAGATACGCAGTATTTT. Translation: CASSHTGPGTDTQYF.

V usage is TRBV6-1 and J usage is TRBJ1-3, with a possible D match to TRBD1 (5 bases). Germline V gene data show CDR1 as MNHNS and CDR2 as SASEGT. V lost 2 bases and J lost 2, with 25 bases in between. This CDR3 contains 20 residues. As DNA, the CDR3 is TGTGCCAGCAGTGAAACGACAGTATACATGGCCGTTCAAACTGGAAACACCATATATTTT. Protein product: CASSETTVYMAVQTGNTIYF.

The chain has TRBV18 and TRBJ2-2; 7 nucleotides match TRBD1. Per the germline V gene, CDR1 is KGHSH and CDR2 is LQKENI. This CDR3 is 15 amino acids long. The ends lost 6 bases at V and 3 bases at J; junction bases unmatched: 7. The CDR3 protein is CASSRQGGDTGELFF. The CDR3 bases are TGTGCCAGCTCCCGACAGGGCGGCGACACCGGGGAGCTGTTTTTT.

This rearrangement joins TRBV6-6 to TRBJ1-5; D call uncertain. In germline, CDR1 is MNHNY, CDR2 SVGAGI (reference sequence). The CDR3 has 16 residues. V was cut by 0 bases and J by 2 bases, with 11 bases left in between. Written as DNA, the CDR3 is TGTGCCAGCAGTTACTCGGGTAGGGTAGGCAATCAGCCCCAGCATTTT. Its translation is CASSYSGRVGNQPQHF.